This record covers a single T cell receptor beta chain. Its matching antigen is unknown. The sample originates from a study of shared clonotypes between healthy human individuals. Looking at the study overall: Each donor's CD4 naive and CD4 memory cells filled three plates apiece, CD8 naive two, and CD8 memory one.

Profiled with immunoSEQ multiplex PCR; TCRdb holds only in-frame clones, not every one. The table shows about 680,000 clones, with roughly 70% occurring only once. Study findings and constraints: Rarefaction demonstrated incomplete sorted-subset sequencing despite large depth.

Trimming left V 6 bases short and J 1 base short, with 12 bases between. CDR3 length: 14 amino acids. Germline CDR1 and CDR2: MDHEN and SYDVKM. Sequences were obtained from memory CD4+ T cells sorted from blood. Documented subset: CD45RA-negative fraction. The source of this sequence is a woman aged 25 to 39 in good health. The chain combines TRBV28 with TRBJ1-1; no firm D call. The CDR3 loop reads CASSRTFGNTEAFF. CDR3 sequence (DNA): TGTGCCAGCAGCAGAACATTCGGGAACACTGAAGCTTTCTTT.